These T cell receptor beta chains were read from a single sample in a study of shared clonotypes between healthy human individuals. Profiling relied on immunoSEQ multiplex PCR, and the TCRdb table lists in-frame clones only, not all of them. The sample has some 1.5 million clones; around 95% are singletons. The sample comprised naive CD4+ T cells sorted from blood. The receptors stem from a man aged 30 to 39 in good health. The CDR3 runs from the conserved cysteine through the conserved F or W. D genes are given only for firm matches. Clone size is not always given. Where it is, it says once, few, many or a class for expanded clones.

>TRBV9|TRBJ2-1|-|-
TGTGCCAGCAGCGGTTTCTCCTACAATGAGCAGTTCTTC
CASSGFSYNEQFF
>TRBV28|TRBJ1-4|-|TRBD1
TGTGCCAGCAGTTTGGGGACAGGCAAATCAACTAATGAAAAACTGTTTTTT
CASSLGTGKSTNEKLFF
>TRBV28|TRBJ1-1|-|-
TGTGCCAGCAGTGCGGATCTGACTCGAGCTTTCTTT
CASSADLTRAFF
>TRBV5-5|TRBJ2-1|once|-
TGTGCCAGCACTCCCTCCGGGGCCTCGTACAATGAGCAGTTCTTC
CASTPSGASYNEQFF
>TRBV28|TRBJ1-5|-|TRBD1
TGTGCCAGCAGACCAGGGGGCGCGAGCAATCAGCCCCAGCATTTT
CASRPGGASNQPQHF
>TRBV14|TRBJ2-2|-|-
TGTGCCAGCAGCCAAAACATAGGAATTAACACCGGGGAGCTGTTTTTT
CASSQNIGINTGELFF
>TRBV7-8|TRBJ2-5|once|-
TGTGCCAGCAGCTTAGTTGTGTGGGGGCCCCGGGAGACCCAGTACTTC
CASSLVVWGPRETQYF
>TRBV28|TRBJ2-2|-|TRBD1
TGTGCCAGCAGAAGCGACAGGGACCTTTTCACCGGGGAGCTGTTTTTT
CASRSDRDLFTGELFF
>TRBV6-6|TRBJ1-1|-|-
TGTGCCAGCAGTTACCTTCAAAAGGGCACTGAAGCTTTCTTT
CASSYLQKGTEAFF
>TRBV11-2|TRBJ2-1|-|TRBD2
TGTGCCAGCAGCTTATTCGCTAGCGGGATTGATGAGCAGTTCTTC
CASSLFASGIDEQFF
>TRBV7-3|TRBJ2-7|-|-
TGTGCCAGCAGCGAGAGGCCAGGTTATGGCGAGCAGTACTTC
CASSERPGYGEQYF
>TRBV5-1|TRBJ2-1|-|-
TGCGCCAGCAGCCCGCTGGGCCTTCTAGCGACCTCCTACAATGAGCAGTTCTTC
CASSPLGLLATSYNEQFF
>TRBV10-2|TRBJ2-1|-|-
TGCGCCAGCAGCGAACGGACTGACCGGCAGTTCTTC
CASSERTDRQFF
>TRBV6-5|TRBJ2-1|-|-
TGTGCCAGCAGCAAAGGGCATAGGTCCTACAATGAGCAGTTCTTC
CASSKGHRSYNEQFF